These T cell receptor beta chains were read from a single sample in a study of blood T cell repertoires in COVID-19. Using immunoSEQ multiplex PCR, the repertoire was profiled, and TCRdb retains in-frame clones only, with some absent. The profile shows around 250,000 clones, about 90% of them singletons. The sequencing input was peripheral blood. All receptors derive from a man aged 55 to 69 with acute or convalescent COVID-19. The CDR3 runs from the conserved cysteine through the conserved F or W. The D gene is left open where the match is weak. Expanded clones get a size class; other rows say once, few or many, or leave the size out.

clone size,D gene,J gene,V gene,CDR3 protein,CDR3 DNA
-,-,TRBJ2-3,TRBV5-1,CASTLTGGSDTQYF,TGCGCCAGCACATTGACAGGAGGATCAGATACGCAGTATTTT
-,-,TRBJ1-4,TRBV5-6,CASSLTGGRGKLFF,TGTGCCAGCAGCTTGACGGGCGGGAGAGGAAAACTGTTTTTT
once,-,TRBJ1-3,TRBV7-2,CASSLATGFGNTIYF,TGTGCCAGCAGCTTAGCTACGGGGTTCGGAAACACCATATATTTT
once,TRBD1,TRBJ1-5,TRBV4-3,CASSHLKGRTGLPGGNQPQHF,TGCGCCAGCAGCCATTTGAAGGGACGGACAGGACTTCCTGGGGGCAATCAGCCCCAGCATTTT
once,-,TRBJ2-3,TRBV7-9,CASSLGLGTDTQYF,TGTGCCAGCAGCTTAGGGCTAGGCACAGATACGCAGTATTTT
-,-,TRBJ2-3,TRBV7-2,CASSSQRVSTDTQYF,TGTGCCAGCAGCTCCCAGCGGGTCAGCACAGATACGCAGTATTTT
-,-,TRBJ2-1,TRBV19,CASSIGSSYNEQFF,TGTGCCAGTAGTATAGGTAGCTCCTACAATGAGCAGTTCTTC
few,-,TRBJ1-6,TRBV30,CAWSLSGFGNSPLHF,TGTGCCTGGAGTCTTTCGGGGTTCGGAAATTCACCCCTCCACTTT
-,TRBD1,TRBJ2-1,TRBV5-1,CASSPRGQGKDEQFF,TGCGCCAGCAGCCCACGGGGACAGGGTAAGGATGAGCAGTTCTTC
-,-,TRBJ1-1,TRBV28,CASRLNTEAFF,TGTGCCAGCAGACTAAACACTGAAGCTTTCTTT
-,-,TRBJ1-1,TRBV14,CASSQGIWDIRNTEAFF,TGTGCCAGCAGCCAAGGAATTTGGGACATCCGGAACACTGAAGCTTTCTTT
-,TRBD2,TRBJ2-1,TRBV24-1,CATSDLDGRVVEQFF,TGTGCCACCAGTGATTTGGACGGGAGGGTTGTTGAGCAGTTCTTC
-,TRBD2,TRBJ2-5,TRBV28,CASSPGGLAGTQYF,TGTGCCAGCAGCCCGGGCGGACTAGCGGGGACCCAGTACTTC
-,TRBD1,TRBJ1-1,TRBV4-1,CASTLTRDRGFKNTEAFF,TGCGCCAGCACCCTAACCCGGGACAGGGGATTCAAGAACACTGAAGCTTTCTTT
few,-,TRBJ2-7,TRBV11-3,CASSLQGVSYEQYF,TGTGCCAGCAGCCTACAGGGAGTTTCTTACGAGCAGTACTTC
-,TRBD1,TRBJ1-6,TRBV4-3,CASSQELRTGGISPLHF,TGCGCCAGCAGCCAAGAATTGAGGACAGGGGGTATCTCACCCCTCCACTTT
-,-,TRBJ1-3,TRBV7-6,CASSLGRGGSGNTIYF,TGTGCCAGCAGCTTGGGGAGGGGGGGCTCTGGAAACACCATATATTTT
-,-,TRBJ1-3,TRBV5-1,CASSLLLSGNTIYF,TGCGCCAGCAGCTTGCTACTCTCTGGAAACACCATATATTTT
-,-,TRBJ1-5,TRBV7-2,CASSLDYRDLPHEAQHF,TGTGCCAGCAGCTTGGACTACCGGGACTTACCTCATGAGGCCCAGCATTTT
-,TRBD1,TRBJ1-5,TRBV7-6,CASSPAWGQGNQPQHF,TGTGCCAGCAGCCCTGCCTGGGGACAGGGGAATCAGCCCCAGCATTTT
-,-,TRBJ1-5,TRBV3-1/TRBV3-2,CASSQDRGKPQHF,TGTGCCAGCAGCCAAGATCGGGGAAAGCCCCAGCATTTT
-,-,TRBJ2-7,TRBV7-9,CASSVGGRSGEQYF,TGTGCCAGCAGCGTCGGCGGGCGGTCTGGGGAGCAGTACTTC
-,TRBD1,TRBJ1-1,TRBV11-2,CASSPSNRGTEAFF,TGTGCCAGCAGCCCCTCTAACAGGGGGACTGAAGCTTTCTTT
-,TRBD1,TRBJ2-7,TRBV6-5,CASKIQGSPSYEQYF,TGTGCCAGCAAGATACAGGGGTCTCCCTCCTACGAGCAGTACTTC
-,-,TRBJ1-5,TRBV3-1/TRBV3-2,CASSQGPGEPPQHF,TGTGCCAGCAGCCAAGGTCCAGGGGAACCCCCCCAGCATTTT
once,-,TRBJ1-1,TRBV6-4,CASSDEGGTEAFF,TGTGCCAGCAGTGACGAGGGAGGAACTGAAGCTTTCTTT
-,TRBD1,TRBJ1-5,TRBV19,CASSPGQGIDQPQHF,TGTGCCAGTAGTCCCGGACAGGGGATCGATCAGCCCCAGCATTTT
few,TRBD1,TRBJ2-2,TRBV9,CASHRGANTGELFF,TGTGCCAGTCACAGGGGGGCGAACACCGGGGAGCTGTTTTTT
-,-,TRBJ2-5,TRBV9,CASSTTDFQETQYF,TGTGCCAGCAGCACGACAGATTTCCAAGAGACCCAGTACTTC
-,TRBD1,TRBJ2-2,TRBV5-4,CASSMRTGVGKELFF,TGTGCCAGCAGCATGCGGACAGGGGTTGGGAAGGAGCTGTTTTTT
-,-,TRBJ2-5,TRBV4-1,CASSQGGGLGWETQYF,TGCGCCAGCAGCCAAGGAGGAGGGTTGGGGTGGGAGACCCAGTACTTC
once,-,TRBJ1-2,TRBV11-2,CASSLGGRNYGYTF,TGTGCCAGCAGCTTAGGGGGCAGAAACTATGGCTACACCTTC